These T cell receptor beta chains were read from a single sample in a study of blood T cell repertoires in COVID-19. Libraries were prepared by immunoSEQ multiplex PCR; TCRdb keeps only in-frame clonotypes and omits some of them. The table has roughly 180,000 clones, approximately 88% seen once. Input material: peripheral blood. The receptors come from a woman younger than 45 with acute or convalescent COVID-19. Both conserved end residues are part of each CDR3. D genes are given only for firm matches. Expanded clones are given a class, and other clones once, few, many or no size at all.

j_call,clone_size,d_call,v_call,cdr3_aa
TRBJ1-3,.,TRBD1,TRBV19,CASSKQGSGNTIYF
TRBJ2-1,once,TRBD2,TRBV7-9,CASSLFGLAGGAQFF
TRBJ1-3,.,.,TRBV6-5,CASSSGTFQGNTIYF
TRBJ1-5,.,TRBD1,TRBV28,CASSSPGQGNQPQHF
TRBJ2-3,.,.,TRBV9,CASSVGRGSTDTQYF
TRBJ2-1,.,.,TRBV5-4,CASSPGRGSYNEQFF
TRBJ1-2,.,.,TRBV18,CASSIRTDAGRYNYGYTF
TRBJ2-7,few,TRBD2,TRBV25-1,CASSELAGDDEQYF
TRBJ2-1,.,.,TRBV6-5,CASSRQGGGDEQFF
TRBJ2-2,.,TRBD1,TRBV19,CATARDRAGTGELFF
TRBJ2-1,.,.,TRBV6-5,CASSYNYQGNEQFF
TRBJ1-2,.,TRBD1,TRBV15,CATAPGQGGPNYGYTF
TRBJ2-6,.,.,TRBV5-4,CASSLVMTAGANVLTF
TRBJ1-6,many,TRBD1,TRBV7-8,CASSLEGAHNSPLHF
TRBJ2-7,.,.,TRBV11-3,CASEVARSYEQYF
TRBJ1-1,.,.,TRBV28,CASSTTSGRSFAFF
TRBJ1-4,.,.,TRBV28,CASRPFSGTPDEKLFF
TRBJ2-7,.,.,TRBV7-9,CASSPISYEQYF
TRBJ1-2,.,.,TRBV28,CASSTDLYGYTF
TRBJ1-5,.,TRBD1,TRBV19,CASRRQGPVGNQPQHF
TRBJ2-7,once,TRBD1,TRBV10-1,CASSDGTGTYEQYF
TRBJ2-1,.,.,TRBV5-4,CASSSGTTNEQFF
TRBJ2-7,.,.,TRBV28,CASSLPDGKVYF
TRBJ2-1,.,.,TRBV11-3,CASSSYGENNEQFF
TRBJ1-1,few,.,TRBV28,CASTAPGRNTEAFF
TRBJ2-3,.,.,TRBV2,CASRPRWLADTQYF
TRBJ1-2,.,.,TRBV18,CASSPPGRAGGYTF
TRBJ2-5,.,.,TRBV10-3,CAISELETQYF
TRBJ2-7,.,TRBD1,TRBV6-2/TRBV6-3,CASSYSSMGQGARAYEQYF
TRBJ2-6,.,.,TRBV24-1,CATSDPLSGANVLTF
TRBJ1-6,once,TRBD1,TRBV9,CASSPGTGVSPLHF
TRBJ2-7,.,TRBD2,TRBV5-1,CASSAGGTRGGAYEQYF
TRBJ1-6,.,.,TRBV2,CASARDLSPLHF
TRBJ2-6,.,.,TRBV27,CASSDPGGANVLTF
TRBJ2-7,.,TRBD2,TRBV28,CASSAGGTRYEQYF
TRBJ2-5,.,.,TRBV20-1,CSARRETQYF
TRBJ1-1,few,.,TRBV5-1,CASSFDSNTEAFF
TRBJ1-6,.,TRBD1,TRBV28,CAGNRGNSPLHF
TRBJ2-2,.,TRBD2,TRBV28,CASSSRLAGGLNGELFF
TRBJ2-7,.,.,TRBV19,CASSITWAINYEQYF
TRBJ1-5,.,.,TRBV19,CASSISPHQPQHF
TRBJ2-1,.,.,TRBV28,CASSLRAGEQFF
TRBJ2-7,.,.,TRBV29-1,CSVTSGPYEQYF
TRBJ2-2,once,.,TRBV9,CASSVNPPGKELFF
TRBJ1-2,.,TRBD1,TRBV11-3,CASSNSGTGGYTF
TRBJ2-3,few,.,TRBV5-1,CASSQEVADTQYF
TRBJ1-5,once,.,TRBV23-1,CASLQGSIPRDQPQHF
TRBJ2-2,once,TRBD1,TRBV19,CASTKTGDTGELFF
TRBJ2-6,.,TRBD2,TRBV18,CASSPRVAGAGANVLTF
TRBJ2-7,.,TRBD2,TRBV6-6,CASTGGSSSYEQYF
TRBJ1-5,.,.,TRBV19,CASSPIGAGKKPQHF
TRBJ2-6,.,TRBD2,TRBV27,CASSITSSGSSGANVLTF
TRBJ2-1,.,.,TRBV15,CATSRVGYEQFF